A single sample gave rise to the 16 T cell receptor beta chains below, sequenced in a study of early T cells in non-severe SARS-CoV-2 infection. TCRdb recomputed calls from the 5' RACE reads with MiXCR, one row per CDR3 protein. The table shows about 77,000 distinct CDR3 sequences, with about 9.6% occurring only once. Sequencing was carried out using whole blood. Source of these receptors: an adult who was a healthcare worker with PCR-confirmed SARS-CoV-2 infection or an uninfected control (not recorded which).

The gene calls are TRBV5-1 and TRBJ1-1, with TRBD1 matching over 9 bases. This CDR3 spans 15 amino acids. V lost 4 bases to trimming and J lost 5 bases; unmatched junction nucleotides: 9. Germline CDR1 is SGHRS and CDR2 is YFSETQ. The CDR3 region has the DNA TGCGCCAGCAGCAGCGACGGGACAGGGTCTACTGAAGCTTTCTTT. It is translated as CASSSDGTGSTEAFF.

J is TRBJ2-1 and V is TRBV12-5, with 7 bases aligning to TRBD1. The CDR3 spans 16 residues. Germline V gene sequence: CDR1 LGHNT, CDR2 FRNRAP. V lost 0 bases, J lost 2 bases, and 4 bases stayed unmatched. The chain's CDR3 is CASGLVTGATYNEQFF. The DNA for the CDR3 is TGTGCTAGTGGTTTGGTAACAGGGGCCACCTACAATGAGCAGTTCTTC. Full variable domain (remainder filled in from reference TRBV12-5 and TRBJ2-1): DARVTQTPRHKVTEMGQEVTMRCQPILGHNTVFWYRQTMMQGLELLAYFRNRAPLDDSGMPKDRFSAEMPDATLATLKIQPSEPRDSAVYFCASGLVTGATYNEQFFGPGTRLTVL.

This clonotype was observed at least ten times. The chain recombines TRBV5-4 with TRBJ1-1, with D possibly TRBD1 on 6 matching bases. The germline V gene encodes CDR1 SGHNT and CDR2 YYREEE (reference sequence). The length of the CDR3 is 14 residues. V shed 0 bases and J shed 3 bases, with 9 bases lying between them. The CDR3 bases are TGTGCCAGCAGCTTGGCAGGGGCGGACACTGAAGCTTTCTTT. This codes for CASSLAGADTEAFF.

This clonotype came up many times. The chain has TRBV20-1 and TRBJ2-5; tentatively, D is TRBD1 (5 bases). The CDR3 loop spans 12 amino acids. Germline loops: CDR1 DFQATT, CDR2 SNEGSKA (reference sequence). V dropped 3 bases and J dropped 0 bases, with 5 bases sitting between them. In DNA form, the CDR3 reads TGCAGTGCTAGGACAGACCAAGAGACCCAGTACTTC. Encoded protein: CSARTDQETQYF.

The V gene is TRBV7-8, the J gene TRBJ2-7; no reliable D call. Per germline, CDR1 SGHVS and CDR2 FQNEAQ. The CDR3 extends over 17 amino acids. V lost 5 bases and J 5 bases, leaving 25 bases between the germline ends. The CDR3 coding sequence is TGTGCCAGCAGCGGCTCAGAAATACAGAGGACGAATAACGAGCAGTACTTC. Translating gives CASSGSEIQRTNNEQYF.

The gene calls are TRBV7-9 and TRBJ2-1; 10 bases agree with TRBD2. Germline CDR1 and CDR2: SEHNR and FQNEAQ (reference sequence). The CDR3 runs 18 residues. V lost 4 bases to trimming and J lost 5 bases; unmatched junction nucleotides: 14. CDR3 nucleotides: TGTGCCAGCAGCTCCCCGGCGGGGCTAGCGGGAGTTCACAATGAGCAGTTCTTC. Its protein is CASSSPAGLAGVHNEQFF.

This clonotype was seen many times. The rearrangement uses TRBV7-2 and TRBJ2-1; D is undetermined. The CDR3 totals 12 residues. The V and J ends lost 1 base and 9 bases respectively, with 7 bases between them. Germline values: CDR1 SGHTA, CDR2 FQGNSA. CDR3 region: CASSLVLSEQFF. For the CDR3, the DNA is TGTGCCAGCAGCTTAGTACTTTCTGAGCAGTTCTTC.

With respect to this clonotype: An end of the junction differs from the germline gene, which may be a read error. This chain uses TRBV5-4 with TRBJ2-5; maybe TRBD2 (5 bases). Per the germline V gene, CDR1 is SGHNT and CDR2 is YYREEE (reference sequence). This CDR3 has 16 residues. CDR3: CASSREGSVGQETQYF. The DNA of the CDR3 is TGTGCCAGCAGCCGGGAAGGGAGTGTGGGCCAAGAGACCCAGTACTTT.

The chain recombines TRBV4-2 with TRBJ2-1; the D is unclear. Trimming shortened V by 1 base and J by 13 bases, and 17 bases separated the two germline ends. This CDR3 has 14 amino acids. CDR1 LGHNA and CDR2 YNFKEQ come from the germline V gene. The DNA for the CDR3 is TGTGCCAGCAGCCAAGGTACGGCTACCTACTCCCAGTTCTTC. Protein product: CASSQGTATYSQFF.

This clonotype was counted once. The rearrangement joins TRBV12-3 or TRBV12-4 to TRBJ2-3; 7 nucleotides match TRBD1. The CDR3 runs 15 residues. Trimming cost V 1 base and J 4 bases; bases outside gene matches: 5. For the CDR3, the DNA is TGTGCCAGCAGTTTAGGGGGGCAGGGGGCAGATACGCAGTATTTT. This codes for CASSLGGQGADTQYF.

In its sample, this clonotype was seen a few times. V usage is TRBV2 and J usage is TRBJ1-2; D uncertain. V gave up 11 bases and J gave up 8 bases, with 15 bases separating them. CDR3 length equals 11 residues. Germline assignment: CDR1 SNHLY and CDR2 FYNNEI. CDR3 nucleotides: TGTGCCGGTTCTTGGACGGGAGGCTACACCTTC. Translated: CAGSWTGGYTF.

This clonotype came up a few times. Just one base apart from a much larger clone, this may be a read error. This chain connects TRBV10-3 to TRBJ2-3; 7 nucleotides agree with TRBD1. The V gene end was trimmed by 4 bases and the J gene end by 2 bases; junction bases not matched to a gene: 3. The CDR3 is 14 residues long. Germline CDR1 and CDR2: ENHRY and SYGVKD. The CDR3 spells CAISGDSTTDTQYF. CDR3 nucleotides: TGTGCCATCAGTGGGGACAGCACCACAGATACGCAGTATTTT.

Ten or more counts support this clonotype. This chain uses TRBV27 with TRBJ2-2, with D possibly being TRBD1 (6 bases). The CDR3 has 16 amino acids. Per the germline V gene, CDR1 is MNHEY and CDR2 is SMNVEV (reference sequence). Trimming removed 3 bases at V and 4 bases at J, with 15 bases between. The chain's CDR3 is CASSFIRQVPTGELFF. Written as DNA, the CDR3 is TGTGCCAGCAGTTTCATAAGACAGGTTCCCACCGGGGAGCTGTTTTTT.

The CDR3 DNA reads as TGTGCCAGCAGCGGCGGGATTAAGGAGACCCAGTACTTC. Encoded protein: CASSGGIKETQYF. This rearrangement joins TRBV9 to TRBJ2-5; D perhaps matches TRBD2 (6 bases). Germline CDR1 SGDLS, CDR2 YYNGEE. This CDR3 is 13 amino acids long. The V gene lost 3 bases and the J gene lost 5 bases, with 11 bases spanning the gap.

In its sample, this clonotype was seen many times. The chain combines TRBV29-1 with TRBJ2-7, with TRBD1 matching 10 bases. CDR3 size: 12 residues. Losses at the gene ends were 7 bases for V and 6 bases for J; bases not matched to a gene: 6. CDR1 and CDR2 (germline): SQVTM, ANQGSEA. CDR3 sequence reads: CSAGTGVVEQYF. CDR3 coding DNA: TGCAGCGCTGGGACAGGGGTTGTCGAGCAGTACTTC.

This clonotype was recorded many times. J is TRBJ2-5 and V is TRBV7-6, with 7 bases identical to TRBD2. Germline lookup yields CDR1 SGHVS and CDR2 FNYEAQ. The CDR3 is 13 residues long. V trimming: 6 bases; J trimming: 3 bases; junction bases outside the gene matches: 4. This CDR3 reads CASRPGLEETQYF. CDR3 DNA sequence: TGTGCCAGCAGACCCGGACTAGAAGAGACCCAGTACTTC.